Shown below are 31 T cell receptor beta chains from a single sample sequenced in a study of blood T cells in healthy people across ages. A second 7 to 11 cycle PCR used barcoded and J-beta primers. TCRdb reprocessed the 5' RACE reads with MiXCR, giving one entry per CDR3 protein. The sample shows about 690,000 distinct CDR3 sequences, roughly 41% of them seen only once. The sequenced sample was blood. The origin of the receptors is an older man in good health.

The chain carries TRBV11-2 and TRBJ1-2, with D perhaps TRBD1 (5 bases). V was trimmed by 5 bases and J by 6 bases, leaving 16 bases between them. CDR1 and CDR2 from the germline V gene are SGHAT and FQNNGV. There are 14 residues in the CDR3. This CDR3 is CASSGQGSGDGYTF. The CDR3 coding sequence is TGTGCCAGCAGCGGCCAGGGCTCTGGCGATGGCTACACCTTC.

The CDR3 nucleotides are TGTGCCAGCAGCCAAGATTGGAGGGGACCTGGAAACACCATATATTTT. Protein: CASSQDWRGPGNTIYF. The rearrangement links TRBV4-2 to TRBJ1-3, with a tentative D call TRBD1 (5 bases). Trimming took off 0 bases at V and 2 bases at J, with 11 bases between the two ends. Germline CDR1 LGHNA, CDR2 YNFKEQ. The CDR3 loop spans 16 amino acids.

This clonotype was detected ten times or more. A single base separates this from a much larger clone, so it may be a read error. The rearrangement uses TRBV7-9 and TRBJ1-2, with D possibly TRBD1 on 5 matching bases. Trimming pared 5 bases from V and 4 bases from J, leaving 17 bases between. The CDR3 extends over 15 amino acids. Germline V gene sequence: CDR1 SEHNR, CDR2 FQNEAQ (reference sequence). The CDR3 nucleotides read TGTGCCAGCAGCCGAGCGGGGGAAGGGGCCTATGGCTACACCTTC. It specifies CASSRAGEGAYGYTF.

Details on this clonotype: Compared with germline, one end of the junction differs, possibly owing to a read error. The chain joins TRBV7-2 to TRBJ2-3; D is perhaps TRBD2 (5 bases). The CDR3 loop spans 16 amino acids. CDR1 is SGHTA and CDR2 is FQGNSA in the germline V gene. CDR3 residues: CASSRSSTASTNTQYF. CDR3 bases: TGTGCCAGCAGCCGATCTAGCACCGCAAGCACAAATACGCAGTATTTT.

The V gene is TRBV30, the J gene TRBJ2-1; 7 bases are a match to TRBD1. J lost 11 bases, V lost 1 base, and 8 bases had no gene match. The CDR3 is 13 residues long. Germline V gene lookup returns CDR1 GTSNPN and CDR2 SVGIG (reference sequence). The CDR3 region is CAWSGGTARKQFF. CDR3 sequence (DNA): TGTGCCTGGAGTGGGGGGACAGCCAGGAAGCAGTTCTTC.

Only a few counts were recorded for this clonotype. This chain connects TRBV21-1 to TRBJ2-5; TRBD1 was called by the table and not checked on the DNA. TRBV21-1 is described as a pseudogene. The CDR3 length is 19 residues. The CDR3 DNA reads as TGTGCCAGCAGCAAATGGGCGGCGACCCCTACTGAGTGCCAAGAGACCCAGTACTTC. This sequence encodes CASSKWAATPTECQETQYF.

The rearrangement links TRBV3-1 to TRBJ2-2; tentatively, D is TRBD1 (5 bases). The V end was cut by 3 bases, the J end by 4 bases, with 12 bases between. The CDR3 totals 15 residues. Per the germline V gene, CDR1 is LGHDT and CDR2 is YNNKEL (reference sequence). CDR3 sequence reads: CASSQGLPPTGELFF. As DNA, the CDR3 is TGTGCCAGCAGCCAGGGGCTCCCCCCCACCGGGGAGCTGTTTTTT.

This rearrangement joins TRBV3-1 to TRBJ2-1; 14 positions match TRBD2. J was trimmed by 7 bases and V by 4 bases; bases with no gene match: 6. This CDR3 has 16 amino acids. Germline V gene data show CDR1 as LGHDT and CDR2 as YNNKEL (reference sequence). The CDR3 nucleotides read TGTGCCAGCAGCCCTTTGACTAGCGGGGGGGCAAATGAGCAGTTCTTC. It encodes CASSPLTSGGANEQFF.

The CDR3 region is CASSQGIGGGRGNEQFF. The CDR3 DNA sequence: TGTGCCAGCAGCCAAGGTATTGGTGGCGGGAGGGGGAATGAGCAGTTCTTC. The V gene is TRBV3-1, the J gene TRBJ2-1; 9 nucleotides match TRBD2. Germline V gene sequence: CDR1 LGHDT, CDR2 YNNKEL (reference sequence). Trimming took 1 base from V and 7 from J; bases not matched to a gene: 11. The CDR3 has 17 amino acids.

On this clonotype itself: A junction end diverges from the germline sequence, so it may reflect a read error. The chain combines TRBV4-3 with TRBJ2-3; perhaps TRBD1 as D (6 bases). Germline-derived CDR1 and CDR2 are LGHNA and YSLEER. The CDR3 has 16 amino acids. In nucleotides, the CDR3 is TGCGCCAGCGGCCAAGCCGGACAGAGTAGCACAGATACGCAGTATTTT. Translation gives CASGQAGQSSTDTQYF.

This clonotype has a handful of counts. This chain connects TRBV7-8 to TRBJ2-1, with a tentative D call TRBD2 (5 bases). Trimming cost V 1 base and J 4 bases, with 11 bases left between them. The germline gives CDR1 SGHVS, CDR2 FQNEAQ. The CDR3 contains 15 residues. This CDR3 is CASSLERTGYNEQFF. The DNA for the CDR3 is TGTGCCAGCAGCTTAGAGCGGACTGGGTACAATGAGCAGTTCTTC.

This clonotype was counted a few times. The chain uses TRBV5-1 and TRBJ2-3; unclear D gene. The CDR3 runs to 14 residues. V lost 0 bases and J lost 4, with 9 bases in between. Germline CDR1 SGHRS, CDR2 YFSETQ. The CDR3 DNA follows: TGCGCCAGCAGCTTGGGCAACGGCCCAGATACGCAGTATTTT. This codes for CASSLGNGPDTQYF.

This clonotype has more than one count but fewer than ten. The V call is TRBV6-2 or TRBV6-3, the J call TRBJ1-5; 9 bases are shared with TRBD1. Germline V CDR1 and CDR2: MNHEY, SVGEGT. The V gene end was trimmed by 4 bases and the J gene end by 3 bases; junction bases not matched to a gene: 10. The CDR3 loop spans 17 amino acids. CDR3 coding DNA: TGTGCCAGCAGTTTCCGCCTCGGACAGGGGAACAATCAGCCCCAGCATTTT. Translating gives CASSFRLGQGNNQPQHF.

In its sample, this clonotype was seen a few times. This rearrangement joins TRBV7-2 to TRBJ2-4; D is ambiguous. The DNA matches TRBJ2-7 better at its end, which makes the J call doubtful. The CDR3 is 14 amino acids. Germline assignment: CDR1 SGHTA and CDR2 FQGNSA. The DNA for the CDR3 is TGTGCCAGCAGCTTGACAAACCCGATTGGCGAGCAGTACTTC. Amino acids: CASSLTNPIGEQYF.

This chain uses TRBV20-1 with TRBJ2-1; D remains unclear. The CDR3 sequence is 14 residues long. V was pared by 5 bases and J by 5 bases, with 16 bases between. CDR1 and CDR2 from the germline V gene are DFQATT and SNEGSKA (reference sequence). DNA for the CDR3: TGCAGTGCTCACGAGGACCCTTCGGACAATGAGCAGTTCTTC. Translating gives CSAHEDPSDNEQFF.

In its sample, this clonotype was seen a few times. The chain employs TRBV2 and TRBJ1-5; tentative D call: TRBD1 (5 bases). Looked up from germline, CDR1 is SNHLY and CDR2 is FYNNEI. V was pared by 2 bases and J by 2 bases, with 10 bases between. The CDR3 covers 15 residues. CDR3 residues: CASSEQGGGNQPQHF. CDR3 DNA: TGTGCCAGCAGTGAACAGGGTGGTGGCAATCAGCCCCAGCATTTT.

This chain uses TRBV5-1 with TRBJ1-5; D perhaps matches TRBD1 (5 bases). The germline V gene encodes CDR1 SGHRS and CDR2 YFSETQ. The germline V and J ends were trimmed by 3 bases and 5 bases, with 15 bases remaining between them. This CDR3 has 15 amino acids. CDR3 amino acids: CASSWVPGMDQPQHF. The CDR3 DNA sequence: TGCGCCAGCAGCTGGGTGCCAGGGATGGATCAGCCCCAGCATTTT.

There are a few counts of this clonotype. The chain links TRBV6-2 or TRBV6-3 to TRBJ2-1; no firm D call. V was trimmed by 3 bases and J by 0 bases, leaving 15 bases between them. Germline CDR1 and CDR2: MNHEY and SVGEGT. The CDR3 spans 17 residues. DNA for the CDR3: TGTGCCAGCAGTTATTTGCCGTCACAGAGCTCCTACAATGAGCAGTTCTTC. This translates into CASSYLPSQSSYNEQFF.

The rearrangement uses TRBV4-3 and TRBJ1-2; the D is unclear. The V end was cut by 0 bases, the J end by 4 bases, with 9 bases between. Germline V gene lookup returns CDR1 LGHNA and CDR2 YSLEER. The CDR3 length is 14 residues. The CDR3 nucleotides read TGCGCCAGCAGCCAAGATAGACTCTCCTATGGCTACACCTTC. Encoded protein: CASSQDRLSYGYTF.

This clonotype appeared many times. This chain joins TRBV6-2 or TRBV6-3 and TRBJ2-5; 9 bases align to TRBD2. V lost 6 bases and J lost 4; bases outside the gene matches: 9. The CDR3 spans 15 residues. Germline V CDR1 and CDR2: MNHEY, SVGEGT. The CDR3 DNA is TGTGCCAGCAGGTCTAGCGGGACTCCCACAGAGACCCAGTACTTC. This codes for CASRSSGTPTETQYF.

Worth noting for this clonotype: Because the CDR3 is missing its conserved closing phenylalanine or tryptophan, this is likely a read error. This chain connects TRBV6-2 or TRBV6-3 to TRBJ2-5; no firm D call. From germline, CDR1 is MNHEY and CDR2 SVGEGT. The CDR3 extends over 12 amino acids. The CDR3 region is CASTFSQEAQYV. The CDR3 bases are TGTGCCAGCACTTTTTCCCAAGAGGCCCAGTACGTC.

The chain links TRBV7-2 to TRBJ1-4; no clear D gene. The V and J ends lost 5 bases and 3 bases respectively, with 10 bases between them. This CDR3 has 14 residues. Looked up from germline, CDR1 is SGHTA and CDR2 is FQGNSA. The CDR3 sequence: CASSQNAANEKLFF. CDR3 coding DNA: TGTGCCAGCAGCCAAAATGCGGCTAATGAAAAACTGTTTTTT.

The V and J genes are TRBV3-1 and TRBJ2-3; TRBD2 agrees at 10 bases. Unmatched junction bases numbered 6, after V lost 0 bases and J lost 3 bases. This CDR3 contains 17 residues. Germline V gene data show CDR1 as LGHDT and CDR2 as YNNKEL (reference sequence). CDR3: CASSQDSSGRATDTQYF. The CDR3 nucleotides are TGTGCCAGCAGCCAAGATTCGAGCGGGAGGGCAACAGATACGCAGTATTTT.

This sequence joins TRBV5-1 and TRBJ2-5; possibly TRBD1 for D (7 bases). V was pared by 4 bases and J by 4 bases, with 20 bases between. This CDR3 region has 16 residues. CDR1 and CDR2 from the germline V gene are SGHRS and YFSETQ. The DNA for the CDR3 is TGCGCCAGCAGCCAAAGACAGGGAGGTTTCACAGAGACCCAGTACTTC. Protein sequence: CASSQRQGGFTETQYF.

CDR3 in amino acids: CSATEPGQGHNEQFF. The CDR3 DNA reads as TGCAGTGCTACCGAACCGGGACAGGGCCACAATGAGCAGTTCTTC. V is TRBV20-1 and J is TRBJ2-1; 9 nucleotides align to TRBD1. The CDR3 has 15 residues. Germline trimming cut 4 bases from V and 5 bases from J; bases unmatched to any gene: 9. Per germline, CDR1 DFQATT and CDR2 SNEGSKA (reference sequence).

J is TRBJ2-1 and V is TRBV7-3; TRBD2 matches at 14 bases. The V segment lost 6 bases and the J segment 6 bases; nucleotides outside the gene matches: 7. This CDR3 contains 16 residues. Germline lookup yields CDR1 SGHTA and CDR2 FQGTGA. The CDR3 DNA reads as TGTGCCAGCAGTCCCCGACTAGCGGGAGGGATCAATGAGCAGTTCTTC. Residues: CASSPRLAGGINEQFF.

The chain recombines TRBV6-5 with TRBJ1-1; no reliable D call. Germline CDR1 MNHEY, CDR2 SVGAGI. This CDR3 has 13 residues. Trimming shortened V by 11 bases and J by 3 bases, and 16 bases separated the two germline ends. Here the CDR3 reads CAVSTREDTEAFF. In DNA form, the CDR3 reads TGTGCCGTCTCGACTAGGGAGGACACTGAAGCTTTCTTT.

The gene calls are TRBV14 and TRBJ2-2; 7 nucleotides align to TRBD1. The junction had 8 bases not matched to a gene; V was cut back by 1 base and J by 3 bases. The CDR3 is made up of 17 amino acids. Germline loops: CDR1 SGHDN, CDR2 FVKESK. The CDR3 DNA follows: TGTGCCAGCAGCCAAGTCGACAGGGAATATCACACCGGGGAGCTGTTTTTT. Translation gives CASSQVDREYHTGELFF.

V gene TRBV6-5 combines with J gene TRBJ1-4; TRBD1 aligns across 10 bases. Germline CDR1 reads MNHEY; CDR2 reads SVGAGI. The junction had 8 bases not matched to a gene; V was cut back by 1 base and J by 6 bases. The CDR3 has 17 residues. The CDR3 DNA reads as TGTGCCAGCAGTTACTTTCGGGACAGGGGAGTCCATGAAAAACTGTTTTTT. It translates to CASSYFRDRGVHEKLFF.

CDR3 sequence reads: CASSPKGLSFSTDTQYF. CDR3 nucleotide sequence: TGTGCCAGCAGCCCGAAGGGGTTGAGTTTTAGCACAGATACGCAGTATTTT. V usage is TRBV11-2 and J usage is TRBJ2-3; D possibly corresponds to TRBD1 (5 bases). There are 17 residues in the CDR3. Between the trimmed V and J ends, which lost 5 bases and 0 bases, there was a span of 18 bases. Germline CDR1 SGHAT, CDR2 FQNNGV.

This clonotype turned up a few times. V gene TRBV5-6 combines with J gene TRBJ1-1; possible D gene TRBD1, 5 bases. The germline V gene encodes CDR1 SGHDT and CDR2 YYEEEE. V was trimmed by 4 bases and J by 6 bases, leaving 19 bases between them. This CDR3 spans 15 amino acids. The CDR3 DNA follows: TGTGCCAGCAGCCCCTGGGACCTACTCCGGGCTGAAGCTTTCTTT. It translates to CASSPWDLLRAEAFF.